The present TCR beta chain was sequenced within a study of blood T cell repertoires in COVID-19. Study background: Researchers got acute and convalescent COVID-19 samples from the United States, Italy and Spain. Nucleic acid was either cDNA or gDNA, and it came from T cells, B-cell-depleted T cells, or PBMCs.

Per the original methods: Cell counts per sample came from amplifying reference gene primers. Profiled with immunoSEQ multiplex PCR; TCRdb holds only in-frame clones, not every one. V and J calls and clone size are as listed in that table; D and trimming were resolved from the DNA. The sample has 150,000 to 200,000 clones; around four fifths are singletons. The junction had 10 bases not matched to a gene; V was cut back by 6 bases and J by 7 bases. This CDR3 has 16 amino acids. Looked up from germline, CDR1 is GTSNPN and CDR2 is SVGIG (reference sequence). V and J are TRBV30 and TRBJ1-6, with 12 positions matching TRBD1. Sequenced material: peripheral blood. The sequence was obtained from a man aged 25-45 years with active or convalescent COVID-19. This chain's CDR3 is CACTAPGTGGNSPLHF. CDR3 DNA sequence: TGTGCCTGTACCGCCCCCGGGACAGGGGGCAATTCACCCCTCCACTTT.